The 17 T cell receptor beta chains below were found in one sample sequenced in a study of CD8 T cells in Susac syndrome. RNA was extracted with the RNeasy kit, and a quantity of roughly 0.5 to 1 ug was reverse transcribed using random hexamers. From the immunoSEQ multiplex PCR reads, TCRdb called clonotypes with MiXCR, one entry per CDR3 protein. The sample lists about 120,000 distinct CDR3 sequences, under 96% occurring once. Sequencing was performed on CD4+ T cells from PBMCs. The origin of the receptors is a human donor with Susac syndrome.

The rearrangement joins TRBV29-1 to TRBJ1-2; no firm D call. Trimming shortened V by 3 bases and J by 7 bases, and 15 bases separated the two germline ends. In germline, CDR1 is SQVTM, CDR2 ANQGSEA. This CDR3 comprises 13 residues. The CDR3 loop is CSVDEGRAGGYTF. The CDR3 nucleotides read TGCAGCGTTGACGAGGGCCGAGCCGGTGGCTACACCTTC.

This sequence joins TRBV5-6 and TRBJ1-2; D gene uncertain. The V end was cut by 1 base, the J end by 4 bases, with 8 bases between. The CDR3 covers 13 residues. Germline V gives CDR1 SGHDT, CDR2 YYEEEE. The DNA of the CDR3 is TGTGCCAGCAGCTTGCCGGGAAGCTATGGCTACACCTTC. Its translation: CASSLPGSYGYTF.

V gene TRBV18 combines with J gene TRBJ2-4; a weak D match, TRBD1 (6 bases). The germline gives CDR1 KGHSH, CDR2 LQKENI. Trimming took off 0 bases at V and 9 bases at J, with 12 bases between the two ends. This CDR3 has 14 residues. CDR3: CASSPPDKGGIQYF. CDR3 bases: TGTGCCAGCTCACCACCCGACAAAGGGGGCATTCAGTACTTC.

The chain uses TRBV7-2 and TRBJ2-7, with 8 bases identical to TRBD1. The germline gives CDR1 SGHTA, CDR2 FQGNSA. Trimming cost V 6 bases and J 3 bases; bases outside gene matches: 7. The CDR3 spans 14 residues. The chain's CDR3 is CASSRGDRGYEQYF. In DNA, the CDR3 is TGTGCCAGCAGTCGGGGCGACAGGGGCTACGAGCAGTACTTC.

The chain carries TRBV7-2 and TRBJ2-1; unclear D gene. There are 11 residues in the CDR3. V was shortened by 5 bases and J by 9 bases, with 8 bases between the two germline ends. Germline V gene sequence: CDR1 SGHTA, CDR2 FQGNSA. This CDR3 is CASSTRGEQFF. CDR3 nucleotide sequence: TGTGCCAGCAGCACACGCGGTGAGCAGTTCTTC.

CDR3 bases: TGTGCCACCAGTGGTCCTTCCCGGACAGTCTACAATGAGCAGTTCTTC. Its protein product is CATSGPSRTVYNEQFF. The chain recombines TRBV24-1 with TRBJ2-1; tentatively, D is TRBD1 (6 bases). Trimming cost V 5 bases and J 3 bases, with 16 bases left between them. CDR1 and CDR2 from the germline V gene are KGHDR and SFDVKD. There are 16 residues in the CDR3.

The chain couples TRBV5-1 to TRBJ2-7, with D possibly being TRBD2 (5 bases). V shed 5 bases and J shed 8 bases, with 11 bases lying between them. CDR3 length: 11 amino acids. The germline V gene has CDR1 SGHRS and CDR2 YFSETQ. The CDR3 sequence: CASSNEGKQYF. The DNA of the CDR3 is TGCGCCAGCAGTAATGAGGGAAAGCAGTACTTC.

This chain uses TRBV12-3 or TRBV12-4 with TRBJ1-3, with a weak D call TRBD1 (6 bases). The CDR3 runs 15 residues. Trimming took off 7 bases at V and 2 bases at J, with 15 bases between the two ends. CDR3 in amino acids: CASTPRGDPGNTIYF. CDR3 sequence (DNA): TGTGCCAGCACCCCGAGGGGGGATCCTGGAAACACCATATATTTT.

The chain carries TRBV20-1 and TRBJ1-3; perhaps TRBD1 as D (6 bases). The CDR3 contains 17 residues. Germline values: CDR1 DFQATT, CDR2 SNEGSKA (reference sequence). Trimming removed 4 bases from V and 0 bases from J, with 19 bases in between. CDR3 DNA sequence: TGCAGTGCTACAAAGGACAGCCGTTTAATCTCTGGAAACACCATATATTTT. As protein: CSATKDSRLISGNTIYF.

CDR3 nucleotide sequence: TGCAGCGTTGACGTTACCCGGACTAGCGTGGGGGAGCAGTTCTTC. This sequence encodes CSVDVTRTSVGEQFF. The chain combines TRBV29-1 with TRBJ2-1, with 9 bases lining up with TRBD2. The CDR3 runs 15 residues. With V trimmed by 3 bases and J by 10 bases, 13 bases remained unmatched. Germline-derived CDR1 and CDR2 are SQVTM and ANQGSEA.

CDR3 residues: CASSYGGRNNEQFF. The CDR3, as DNA: TGTGCCAGCAGTTATGGAGGGCGGAACAATGAGCAGTTCTTC. V usage is TRBV6-5 and J usage is TRBJ2-1; perhaps TRBD2 as D (6 bases). Germline V gene sequence: CDR1 MNHEY, CDR2 SVGAGI. V lost 3 bases and J 5 bases, leaving 11 bases between the germline ends. CDR3 length equals 14 residues.

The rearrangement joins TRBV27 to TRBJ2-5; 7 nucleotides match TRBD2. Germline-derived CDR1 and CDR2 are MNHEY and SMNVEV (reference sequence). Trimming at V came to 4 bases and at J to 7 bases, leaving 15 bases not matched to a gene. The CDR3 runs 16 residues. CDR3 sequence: CASSSSQRAGVGTQYF. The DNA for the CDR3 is TGTGCCAGCAGTTCCTCCCAGCGGGCGGGAGTTGGGACCCAGTACTTC.

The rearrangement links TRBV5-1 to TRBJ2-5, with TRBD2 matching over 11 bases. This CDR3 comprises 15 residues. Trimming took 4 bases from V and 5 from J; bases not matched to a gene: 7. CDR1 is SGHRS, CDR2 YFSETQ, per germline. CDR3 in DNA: TGCGCCAGCAGCGAGCTAGCGGGAGGAGGTGAGACCCAGTACTTC. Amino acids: CASSELAGGGETQYF.

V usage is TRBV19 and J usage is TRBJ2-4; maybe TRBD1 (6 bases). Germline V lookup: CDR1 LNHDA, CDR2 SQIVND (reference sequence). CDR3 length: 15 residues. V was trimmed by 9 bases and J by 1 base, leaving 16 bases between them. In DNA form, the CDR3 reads TGTGCCAGCGAGACAGGTATCCTGGCCAAAAACATTCAGTACTTC. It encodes CASETGILAKNIQYF.

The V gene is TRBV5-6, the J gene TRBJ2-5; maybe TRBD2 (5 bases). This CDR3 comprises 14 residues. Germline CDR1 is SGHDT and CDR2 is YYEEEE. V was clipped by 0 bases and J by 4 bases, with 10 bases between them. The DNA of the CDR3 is TGTGCCAGCAGCTTGGATAGGCTAGCAGAGACCCAGTACTTC. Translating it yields CASSLDRLAETQYF.

The DNA for the CDR3 is TGTGCCTGGACCATCAAAGATACGCAGTATTTT. It codes for CAWTIKDTQYF. The chain couples TRBV30 to TRBJ2-3; D ambiguous. The V gene's germline CDR1 is GTSNPN and CDR2 SVGIG (reference sequence). V gave up 4 bases and J gave up 5 bases, with 7 bases separating them. The length of the CDR3 is 11 residues.

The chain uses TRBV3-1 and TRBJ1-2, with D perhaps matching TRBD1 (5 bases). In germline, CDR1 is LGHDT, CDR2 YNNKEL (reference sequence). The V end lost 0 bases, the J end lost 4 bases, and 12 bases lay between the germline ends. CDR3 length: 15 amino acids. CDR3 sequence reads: CASSQDKGQGYGYTF. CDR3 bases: TGTGCCAGCAGCCAAGATAAGGGGCAGGGCTATGGCTACACCTTC. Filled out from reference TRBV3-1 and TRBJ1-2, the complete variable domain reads DTAVSQTPKYLVTQMGNDKSIKCEQNLGHDTMYWYKQDSKKFLKIMFSYNNKELIINETVPNRFSPKSPDKAHLNLHINSLELGDSAVYFCASSQDKGQGYGYTFGSGTRLTVV.